This is a list of T cell receptor beta chains from one sample in a study of shared clonotypes between healthy human individuals. The data were produced by immunoSEQ multiplex PCR, yet TCRdb's version contains in-frame clones alone and is incomplete. The table includes about 2.2 million clones, roughly 93% detected once. The specimen was naive CD8+ T cells from PBMCs. The receptors were gathered from a man between 18 and 29 years old in good health. Some clones in this sample may be carry-over from other donors' samples. CDR3s leave out the opening cysteine and the closing phenylalanine or tryptophan. The order of the fields is V gene, J gene, CDR3 protein.

TRBV11-2	TRBJ1-6	ASSPTLTGTANSPLH
TRBV7-6	TRBJ2-7	ASSYGLPYEQY
TRBV21-1	TRBJ1-5	ASSTGTGIDQPQH
TRBV27	TRBJ1-4	ASSLGVATRLF
TRBV15	TRBJ1-1	ATSRGWGDRNTEAF
TRBV11-2	TRBJ2-1	ASSSSGRIYNEQF
TRBV11-2	TRBJ2-1	ASSHSGPGNNEQF
TRBV5-5	TRBJ2-7	ASSHARESYEQY
TRBV7-6	TRBJ2-7	ASSLGGVREQY
TRBV6-1	TRBJ1-4	ASSEEIHRGKEKLF
TRBV7-9	TRBJ2-7	ASSPSGSGYEQY
TRBV28	TRBJ1-3	ASRTHRWENTIY
TRBV30	TRBJ1-1	AWDRVMNTEAF
TRBV29-1	TRBJ2-7	SVRTAFEQY
TRBV7-7	TRBJ2-7	ASSVDRSSYEQY
TRBV7-9	TRBJ2-7	ASSPIEDYEQY
TRBV29-1	TRBJ1-1	SVGRVEAF
TRBV4-3	TRBJ1-2	ASSQRLPTEANYGYT
TRBV7-9	TRBJ1-2	ASSSAIGPAYGYT
TRBV28	TRBJ2-4	ASSLGLAGIQY
TRBV15	TRBJ1-5	ATQGYGNQPQH
TRBV4-1	TRBJ1-1	ASSLARDRFVTEAF
TRBV15	TRBJ1-4	ATSRETVGEKLF
TRBV13	TRBJ2-3	ASSPRGVAPDTQY
TRBV7-9	TRBJ2-7	ASSLVSGPLEQY
TRBV30	TRBJ1-1	AWSVGRGLTEAF
TRBV9	TRBJ1-1	ASSQRVNANTEAF
TRBV4-1	TRBJ2-7	ASSQVVRAGGSYEQY
TRBV9	TRBJ1-3	ASSVATGLAGNTIY
TRBV27	TRBJ2-1	ASRQGYNEQF
TRBV2	TRBJ1-2	ASSEAAGRYYGYT
TRBV7-9	TRBJ1-1	ASSLRTPQPNTEAF